A single T cell receptor beta chain is shown here with its context. Described treatment: oral pan-JAK inhibitor, 5-10 mg twice daily. It was from alopecia areata patients that lesional scalp punch biopsies and peripheral blood were collected. Sequencing templates came from extracted RNA that was reverse transcribed into cDNA. Some clones are missing from TCRdb's copy, which holds only in-frame ones; the method was immunoSEQ multiplex PCR. The sample gives about 190,000 clones, about three fifths of which show up once; about 0.69% is in the top ten. V was pared by 9 bases and J by 1 base, with 9 bases between. This CDR3 is 12 amino acids long. Germline V lookup: CDR1 MGHDK, CDR2 SYGVNS. This sample is part of a study of CD8+ T cells in alopecia areata. The overall study: Severity in treated patients was scored by percentage of scalp area affected.

J is TRBJ1-1 and V is TRBV25-1; possible D gene TRBD1, 6 bases. This TCR came from a human donor with alopecia areata. Sequenced here: CD4+ T cells sorted from blood, sampled at week 4, from a patient treated with tofacitinib. CDR3 protein: CASKQGNTEAFF. As DNA, the CDR3 is TGTGCCAGTAAACAGGGGAACACTGAAGCTTTCTTT.